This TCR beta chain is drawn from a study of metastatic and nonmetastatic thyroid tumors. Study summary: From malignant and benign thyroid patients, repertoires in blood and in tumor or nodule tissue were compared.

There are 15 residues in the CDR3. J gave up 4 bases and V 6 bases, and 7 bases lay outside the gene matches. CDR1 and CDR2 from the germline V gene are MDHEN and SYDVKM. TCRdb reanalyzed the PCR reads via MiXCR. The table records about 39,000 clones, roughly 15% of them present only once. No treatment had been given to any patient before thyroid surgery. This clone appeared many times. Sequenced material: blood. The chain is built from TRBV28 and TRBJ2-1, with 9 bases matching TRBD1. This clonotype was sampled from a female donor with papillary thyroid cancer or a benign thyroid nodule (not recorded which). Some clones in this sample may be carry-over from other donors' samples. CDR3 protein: CASRLRQGVYNEQFF. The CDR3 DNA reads TGTGCCAGCAGACTGAGACAGGGGGTGTACAATGAGCAGTTCTTC.